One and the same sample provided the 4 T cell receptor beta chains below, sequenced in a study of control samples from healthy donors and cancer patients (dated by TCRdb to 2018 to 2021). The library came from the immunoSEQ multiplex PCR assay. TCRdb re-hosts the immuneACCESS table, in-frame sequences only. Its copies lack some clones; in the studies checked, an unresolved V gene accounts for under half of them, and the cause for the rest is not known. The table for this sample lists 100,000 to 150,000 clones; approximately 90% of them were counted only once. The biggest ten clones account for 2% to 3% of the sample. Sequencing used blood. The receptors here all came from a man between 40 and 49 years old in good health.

CDR3 sequence (DNA): TGTGCCAGCAGTGGTTTAACTTGGGGGGAAGAAAAACTGTTTTTT. Translation: CASSGLTWGEEKLFF. The chain couples TRBV25-1 to TRBJ1-4, with D possibly matching TRBD1 (5 bases). This CDR3 has 15 amino acids. Germline CDR1 and CDR2: MGHDK and SYGVNS. V was trimmed by 4 bases and J by 8 bases, leaving 17 bases between them.

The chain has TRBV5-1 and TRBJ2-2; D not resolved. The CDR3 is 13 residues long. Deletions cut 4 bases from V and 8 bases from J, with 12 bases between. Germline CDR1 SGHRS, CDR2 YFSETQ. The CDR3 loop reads CASSAESTGELFF. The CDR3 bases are TGCGCCAGCAGCGCGGAGTCTACGGGGGAGCTGTTTTTT.

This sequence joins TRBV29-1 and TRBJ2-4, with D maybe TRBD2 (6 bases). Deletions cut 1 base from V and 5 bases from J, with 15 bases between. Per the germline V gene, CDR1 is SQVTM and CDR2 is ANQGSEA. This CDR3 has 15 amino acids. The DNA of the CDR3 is TGCAGCGTTGAAGTCGGAGCGGGCCCTGAAAACATTCAGTACTTC. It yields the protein CSVEVGAGPENIQYF.

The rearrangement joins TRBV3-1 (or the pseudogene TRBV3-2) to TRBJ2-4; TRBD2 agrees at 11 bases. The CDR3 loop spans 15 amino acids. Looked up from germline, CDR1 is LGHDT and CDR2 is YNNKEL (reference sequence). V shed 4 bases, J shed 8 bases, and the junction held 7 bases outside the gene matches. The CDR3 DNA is TGTGCCAGCAGCCCGTCGCTAGCGGGGGGCCACATTCAGTACTTC. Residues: CASSPSLAGGHIQYF.